The text below deals with one T cell receptor (beta chain). There is no known antigen for this receptor. No qualities accompany the bases; no much larger clone lies one base away. The germline V gene yields MNHEY for CDR1 and SVGEGT for CDR2. Inclusive of the bounding cysteine and phenylalanine, the CDR3 is 16 residues long. Only the CDR3 DNA is retained, 48 bases long and in frame from the first base. This entry belongs to a study of blood T cells in healthy people across ages (dated by TCRdb to 2013 to 2016). As for the study more broadly: In model experiments, template switching captured roughly one uniquely barcoded TCR beta cDNA molecule for every two T cells. To avoid experimental bias, donors of different ages were spread randomly across the sequencing lanes. The donors were divided into four age groups: young (average approximately 17 years), middle-aged (about 41), aged (about 60) and long-lived (about 80). Using the same blood draw, the study looked at two additional independent replicas of 1 million unique cDNA reads for two donors, one aged 18 to 30 and the other aged 80 or older. Age-related changes in TCR beta repertoire diversity were measured in the study by deep sequencing normalized with unique cDNA molecular identifiers. The full study reports these points: A strong correlation was found between observed TCR beta diversity and the percentage of naive T cells measured by flow cytometry. The long-lived group showed more naive CD4+ T cells, fewer expanded clones and increased TCR diversity than the aged group, suggesting age selection. Bulk unsorted PBMC profiling prevented conclusive comparison of naive and antigen-experienced compartments. Because the CMV infection status of the donors was unknown, age-related changes in expanded clonotypes may potentially have been confounded. Observed TCR beta diversity per million T cells fell roughly linearly with age, and a significant reduction was already apparent by age around 39. Estimates of total diversity from one million sequenced T cells were regarded as lower bounds and underestimates.

Libraries were constructed by 5' RACE. The listed sequencing device is Illumina HiSeq 2500. A second 7 to 11 cycle PCR used a sample-barcoded 5' primer and a J-beta primer mix. A unique molecular identifier was introduced onto each TCR beta cDNA molecule by a template-switch 5' adaptor carrying 12 random nucleotides. At least 2.5 million CDR3-containing paired-end reads were obtained from each sample. First-strand cDNA synthesis was performed from all RNA using the Mint cDNA synthesis kit, with priming by a TRBC-specific oligonucleotide. All cDNA was treated with uracil-DNA glycosylase and then went through a first 18-cycle PCR with the universal primers M1SS and BC2_uni_R. On the authors' methods: For normalization, 1 million high-quality reads were randomly selected from each sample, with every read carrying a distinct molecular identifier. Reads with shared molecular identifiers were discarded instead of being binned into consensus sequences. CDR3 identification, clonotype clustering and error correction used MiTCR with a Q25 quality threshold and the strictest error-elimination algorithm. A nonparametric unseen species model with Euler transformation was used to estimate a lower bound on total TCR beta diversity. Clones were called with MiXCR by TCRdb after fastp trimmed the public reads at Q25, and only in-frame beta chains were retained. Each record represents a unique CDR3 protein, reported with the most common genes and DNA among its rows. TCRdb assigned the V and J calls; the authors' analysis was not used. Across this sample there are roughly 2 million distinct CDR3 sequences, with 49% seen only once. The ten largest clones add up to over 2% of the sample.

The approximately 39 donors, aged roughly 6 to 95 years, were systemically healthy Caucasian individuals from Russia. Approximately 10 milliliters of peripheral blood were collected from each donor into EDTA-treated Vacutainer tubes. Ficoll-Paque density-gradient centrifugation was used to isolate PBMCs, with at least 6 million obtained per sample. Trizol reagent was used to extract total RNA from the PBMCs, yielding at least 6 micrograms per sample. For every donor, flow cytometry on a PBMC aliquot measured the percentage of naive CD45RAhigh/CD27high T cells. The rearranged segments are TRBV6-2 or TRBV6-3 and TRBJ2-5, with the D segment possibly TRBD1 or TRBD2, each aligning over 7 bases. The J call may not be correct, given that the DNA end is closer to TRBJ2-7. Source material: blood. The receptor's source is a woman in her thirties or forties in good health. CDR3 protein: CASSYLGRQGGYEQYF. The nucleotide sequence is TGTGCCAGCAGTTACCTCGGCCGACAGGGAGGGTACGAGCAGTACTTC.